This note documents a single TCR beta chain sequence. The sample belongs to a study of T cell responses to AZD1222 COVID-19 vaccine. Using immunoSEQ multiplex PCR, the repertoire was profiled, and TCRdb retains in-frame clones only, with some absent. The profile shows approximately 80,000 clones, approximately 90% of them singletons. The receptor was derived from an adult in good health. The sample here was peripheral blood, taken on day 0 of AZD1222 vaccination.

The CDR3 DNA is TGTGCCAGTAGTAATACCGGGACTAGCGGGGACTCTAACACCGGGGAGCTGTTTTTT. Protein: CASSNTGTSGDSNTGELFF. The genes are TRBV19 and TRBJ2-2, with 13 bases aligning to TRBD2. The CDR3 is 19 amino acids. Trimming took 4 bases from V and 2 from J; bases not matched to a gene: 10. The germline V gene encodes CDR1 LNHDA and CDR2 SQIVND (reference sequence).